This T cell receptor (beta chain) was observed in a study of T cell responses to AZD1222 COVID-19 vaccine. Sequencing used immunoSEQ multiplex PCR; TCRdb keeps in-frame clones, though not all of them. The sample includes hundreds of thousands of clones, around 92% of them seen just once. General observations from the study: Among the donors, most were white British and more were female, and clonal diversity was possibly underestimated. Nearly half of spike-specific TCRs reportedly target unmutated variant regions.

This clone showed up just once. Its antigen is undetermined. The CDR3 extends over 13 amino acids. V shed 4 bases, J shed 3 bases, and the junction held 3 bases outside the gene matches. Per germline, CDR1 SGHNT and CDR2 YYREEE (reference sequence). This sequence originates from an adult who received the AZD1222 COVID-19 vaccine. The specimen was peripheral blood, collected 28 days after the second AZD1222 dose. The chain uses TRBV5-4 and TRBJ2-5, with 7 bases that match TRBD1. This CDR3 reads CASSVTGEETQYF. CDR3 DNA: TGTGCCAGCAGCGTCACAGGGGAAGAGACCCAGTACTTC.